Given below is one T cell receptor (beta chain) in context. The data stem from a study of OX40 agonist ivuxolimab in advanced cancers. Across the study: In three patients, partial responses were observed, one with hepatocellular carcinoma and two with cutaneous melanoma.

The germline gives CDR1 LNHDA, CDR2 SQIVND (reference sequence). The CDR3 has 14 amino acids. The trim removed 7 bases at V and 4 bases at J, leaving 6 bases unmatched. Sequencing was performed with immunoSEQ multiplex PCR; in TCRdb, only in-frame clones are kept and a portion is missing. The sample shows 70,000 or so clones, around 87% of them seen only once. The sequencing used CD4+ or CD8+ T cells sorted from blood, collected in a trial of the OX40 agonist ivuxolimab. The chain joins TRBV19 to TRBJ2-1, with 8 nucleotides matching TRBD1. This clonotype was sampled from an adult with an advanced solid tumor such as melanoma, head and neck, liver or kidney cancer. The CDR3 sequence: CASKDRVLYNEQFF. DNA of the CDR3: TGTGCCAGTAAGGACAGGGTGCTTTACAATGAGCAGTTCTTC.